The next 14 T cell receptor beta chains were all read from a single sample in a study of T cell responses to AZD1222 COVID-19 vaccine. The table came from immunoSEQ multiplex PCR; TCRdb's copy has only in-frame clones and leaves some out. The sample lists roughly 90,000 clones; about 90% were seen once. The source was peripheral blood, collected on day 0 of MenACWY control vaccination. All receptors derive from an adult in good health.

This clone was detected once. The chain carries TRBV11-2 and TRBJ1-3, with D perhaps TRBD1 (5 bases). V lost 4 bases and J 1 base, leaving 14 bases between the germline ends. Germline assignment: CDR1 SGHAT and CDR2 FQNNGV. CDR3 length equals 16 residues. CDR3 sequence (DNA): TGTGCCAGCAGCTATCTCCGAGCAGGGTCTGGAAACACCATATATTTT. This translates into CASSYLRAGSGNTIYF.

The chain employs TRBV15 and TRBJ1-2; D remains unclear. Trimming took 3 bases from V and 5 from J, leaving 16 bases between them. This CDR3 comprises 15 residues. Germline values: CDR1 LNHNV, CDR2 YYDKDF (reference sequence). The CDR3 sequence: CATSSEQRDTYGYTF. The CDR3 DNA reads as TGTGCCACCAGCAGTGAGCAGAGGGATACTTATGGCTACACCTTC.

The CDR3: CASRTLAGSSYEQYF. In DNA form, the CDR3 reads TGTGCCAGCCGGACCTTAGCGGGAAGCTCCTACGAGCAGTACTTC. V and J are TRBV6-5 and TRBJ2-7; TRBD2 matches 8 bases. The CDR3 runs 15 residues. Germline CDR1 MNHEY, CDR2 SVGAGI. With 8 bases clipped from V and 0 bases from J, the junction kept 9 bases outside the gene matches.

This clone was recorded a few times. The CDR3: CASSYRVVPINSPLHF. The CDR3 DNA reads as TGTGCCAGCAGCTATAGGGTCGTACCGATTAATTCACCCCTCCACTTT. The chain carries TRBV7-2 and TRBJ1-6, with D unresolved. The CDR3 loop spans 16 amino acids. Trimming removed 4 bases at V and 6 bases at J, with 16 bases between. Germline V gives CDR1 SGHTA, CDR2 FQGNSA.

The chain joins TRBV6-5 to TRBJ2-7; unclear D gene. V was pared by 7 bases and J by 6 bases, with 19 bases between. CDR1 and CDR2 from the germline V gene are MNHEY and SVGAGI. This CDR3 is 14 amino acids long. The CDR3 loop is CASTHKQRKGEQYF. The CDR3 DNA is TGTGCCAGCACTCACAAACAGAGGAAGGGCGAGCAGTACTTC.

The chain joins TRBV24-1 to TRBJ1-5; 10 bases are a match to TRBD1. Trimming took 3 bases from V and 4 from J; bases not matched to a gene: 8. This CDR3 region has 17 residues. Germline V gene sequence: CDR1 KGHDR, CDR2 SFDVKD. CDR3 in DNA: TGTGCCACCAGTGATAGCAGGGACAGGGGTTTGAATCAGCCCCAGCATTTT. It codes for CATSDSRDRGLNQPQHF.

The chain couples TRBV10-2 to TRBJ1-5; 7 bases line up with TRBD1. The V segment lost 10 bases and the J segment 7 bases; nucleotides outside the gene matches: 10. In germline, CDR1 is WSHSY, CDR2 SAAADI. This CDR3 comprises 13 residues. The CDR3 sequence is CATSRDSLQPQHF. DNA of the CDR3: TGCGCCACTAGCCGGGACAGCCTCCAGCCCCAGCATTTT.

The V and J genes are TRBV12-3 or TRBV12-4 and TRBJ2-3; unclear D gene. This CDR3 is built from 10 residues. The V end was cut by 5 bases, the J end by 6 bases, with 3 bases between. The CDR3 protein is CASSLDTQYF. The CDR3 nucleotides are TGTGCCAGCAGTCTCGATACGCAGTATTTT.

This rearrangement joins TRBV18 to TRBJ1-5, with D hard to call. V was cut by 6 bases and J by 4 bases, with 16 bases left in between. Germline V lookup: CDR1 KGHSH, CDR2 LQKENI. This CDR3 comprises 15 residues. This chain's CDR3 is CASSPAGNQNQPQHF. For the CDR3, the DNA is TGTGCCAGCTCTCCCGCCGGGAATCAAAATCAGCCCCAGCATTTT.

The CDR3 region has the DNA TGTGCCACCAGTGTGAAGCGGGAGCCCAACAATGAGCAGTTCTTC. Protein sequence: CATSVKREPNNEQFF. The chain recombines TRBV24-1 with TRBJ2-1; the match to TRBD2 covers 8 bases. V lost 5 bases and J lost 5; bases outside the gene matches: 7. This CDR3 has 15 amino acids. Germline CDR1 is KGHDR and CDR2 is SFDVKD.

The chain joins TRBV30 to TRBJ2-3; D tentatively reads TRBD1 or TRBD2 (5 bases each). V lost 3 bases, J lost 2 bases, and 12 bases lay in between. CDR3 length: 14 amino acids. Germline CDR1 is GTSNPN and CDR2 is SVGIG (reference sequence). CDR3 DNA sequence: TGTGCCTGGAGACGAGGGGCGGACACAGATACGCAGTATTTT. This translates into CAWRRGADTDTQYF. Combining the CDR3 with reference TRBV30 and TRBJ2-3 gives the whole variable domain SQTIHQWPATLVQPVGSPLSLECTVEGTSNPNLYWYRQAAGRGLQLLFYSVGIGQISSEVPQNLSASRPQDRQFILSSKKLLLSDSGFYLCAWRRGADTDTQYFGPGTRLTVL.

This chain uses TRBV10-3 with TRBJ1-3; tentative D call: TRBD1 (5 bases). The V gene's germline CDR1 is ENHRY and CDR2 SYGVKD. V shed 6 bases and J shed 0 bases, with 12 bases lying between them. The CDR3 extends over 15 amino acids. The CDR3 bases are TGTGCCATCAGCGGGACGTGGGGCTCTGGAAACACCATATATTTT. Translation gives CAISGTWGSGNTIYF.

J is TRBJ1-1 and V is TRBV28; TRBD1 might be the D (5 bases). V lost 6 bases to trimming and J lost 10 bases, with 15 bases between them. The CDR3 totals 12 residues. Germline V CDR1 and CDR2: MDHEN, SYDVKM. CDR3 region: CASSIWGLPAFF. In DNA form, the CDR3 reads TGTGCCAGCAGCATATGGGGCCTTCCAGCTTTCTTT. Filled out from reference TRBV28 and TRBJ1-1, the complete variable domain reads DVKVTQSSRYLVKRTGEKVFLECVQDMDHENMFWYRQDPGLGLRLIYFSYDVKMKEKGDIPEGYSVSREKKERFSLILESASTNQTSMYLCASSIWGLPAFFGQGTRLTVV.

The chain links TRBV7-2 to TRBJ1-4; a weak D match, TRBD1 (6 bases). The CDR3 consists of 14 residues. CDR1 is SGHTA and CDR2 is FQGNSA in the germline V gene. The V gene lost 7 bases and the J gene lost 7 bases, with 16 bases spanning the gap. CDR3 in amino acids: CASTRDRLIEKLFF. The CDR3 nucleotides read TGTGCCAGCACCCGCGACAGGCTAATTGAAAAACTGTTTTTT.